What follows describes a single TCR beta chain. Its antigen is as yet unknown. Purities in excess of 98% were seen in all sorted populations. Of the isolated RNA, all was reverse transcribed, and so the sequenced material was expressed TCRB transcripts. Method: immunoSEQ multiplex PCR; TCRdb's copy keeps in-frame clones and lacks some. Of fewer than 25,000 clones listed, under 75% are singletons. These data belong to a study of beta chain features in type 1 diabetes. The study's findings and limits: Among type 1 diabetes patients, VDJ junctions had fewer insertions and more deletions. When Type 1 diabetes patients were examined, their TCRB CDR3s proved moderately but significantly shorter in all four CD4+ subsets.

The CDR3 runs 16 residues. V was pared by 3 bases and J by 4 bases, with 15 bases between. Looked up from germline, CDR1 is LNHNV and CDR2 is YYDKDF (reference sequence). This chain uses TRBV15 with TRBJ2-2, with D unclear. Source material: Tregs from blood. The receptor was isolated from a man aged 18 to 30 with type 1 diabetes. This CDR3 is CATSRTLDSLTGELFF. In nucleotides, the CDR3 is TGTGCCACCAGCAGGACCCTAGACTCTCTCACCGGGGAGCTGTTTTTT. The full variable domain, with the rest looked up from reference TRBV15 and TRBJ2-2, is DAMVIQNPRYQVTQFGKPVTLSCSQTLNHNVMYWYQQKSSQAPKLLFHYYDKDFNNEADTPDNFQSRRPNTSFCFLDIRSPGLGDTAMYLCATSRTLDSLTGELFFGEGSRLTVL.